This TCR beta chain was profiled in a study of T cells in Graves' hyperthyroidism and ophthalmopathy. Amplified TCR beta CDR3 regions derived from RNA transcripts. HTBI primers were employed in a first-round RT-PCR of the TCR CDR3. TCRdb re-analysed the multiplex PCR reads in MiXCR, keeping a single row per CDR3 protein. The sample consists of some 550,000 distinct CDR3 sequences, around 21% of them appearing once. Uncontrolled infections, other autoimmune diseases, pregnancy or lactation led to exclusion of patients. The CDR3 has 15 amino acids. The ends lost 5 bases at V and 2 bases at J; junction bases unmatched: 6. Germline lookup yields CDR1 MDHEN and CDR2 SYDVKM.

The chain carries TRBV28 and TRBJ1-5, with 7 bases matching TRBD1. Sequenced: blood. The sequence came from a young man with Graves' hyperthyroidism. The CDR3 region is CASSTQGVGNQPQHF. The DNA for the CDR3 is TGTGCCAGCAGTACGCAGGGGGTGGGCAATCAGCCCCAGCATTTT. The full variable domain, in which reference TRBV28 and TRBJ1-5 provide the parts outside the CDR3, is DVKVTQSSRYLVKRTGEKVFLECVQDMDHENMFWYRQDPGLGLRLIYFSYDVKMKEKGDIPEGYSVSREKKERFSLILESASTNQTSMYLCASSTQGVGNQPQHFGDGTRLSIL.